These 11 T cell receptor beta chains came from one sample sequenced in a study of cytomegalovirus exposure and HLA in healthy donors (TCRdb year 2017). Libraries were made using the immunoSEQ multiplex PCR assay. A mixture of 60 forward primers for TCR Vbeta segments and 13 reverse primers for TCR Jbeta segments was used in the multiplex PCR. The clones in this table, taken by TCRdb from immuneACCESS, are in-frame only. Not every clone is retained; where verified, under half of the shortfall comes from an unresolved V gene, and the cause of the rest is unknown. The sample has about 160,000 clones on record, over 70% of them singletons. 4% to 5% of the sample is taken by the ten largest. The sample was PBMCs. Every receptor here comes from a man aged 30-40 years in good health and CMV-seronegative.

The chain links TRBV2 to TRBJ1-1; 9 bases are shared with TRBD1. J gave up 5 bases and V 4 bases, and 5 bases lay outside the gene matches. The CDR3 sequence is 14 residues long. Per the germline V gene, CDR1 is SNHLY and CDR2 is FYNNEI. The CDR3 here is CASSVSGQGTEAFF. The CDR3 bases are TGTGCCAGCAGTGTAAGTGGACAGGGGACTGAAGCTTTCTTT.

The genes are TRBV27 and TRBJ2-7, with a tentative D call TRBD2 (5 bases). The CDR3 spans 12 residues. Germline V CDR1 and CDR2: MNHEY, SMNVEV (reference sequence). The V gene lost 10 bases and the J gene lost 3 bases, with 13 bases spanning the gap. DNA for the CDR3: TGTGCCACGGAGGACGGTAACTACGAGCAGTACTTC. It translates to CATEDGNYEQYF.

V and J are TRBV28 and TRBJ2-1, with 7 bases lining up with TRBD1. CDR3 length equals 14 residues. Germline CDR1 reads MDHEN; CDR2 reads SYDVKM. V shed 2 bases and J 6 bases; nucleotides not matched to a gene: 4. CDR3 nucleotides: TGTGCCAGCAGTTTACATGCAGGGGGCAATGAGCAGTTCTTC. This encodes CASSLHAGGNEQFF.

Comment on this clone: The junction shows a germline mismatch at one end, possibly a read error. V is TRBV7-9 and J is TRBJ2-6, with TRBD1 matching over 7 bases. Germline CDR1 SEHNR, CDR2 FQNEAQ (reference sequence). The CDR3 consists of 16 residues. Here the CDR3 DNA reads TGTTCCAGCAGCTTAGACAGGGTCTCTGGGGCCAACGTCCTGACTTTC. It encodes CSSSLDRVSGANVLTF.

The V call is TRBV11-2, the J call TRBJ1-1; 8 bases align to TRBD1. Germline V gene sequence: CDR1 SGHAT, CDR2 FQNNGV. This CDR3 spans 14 amino acids. With 5 bases clipped from V and 1 base from J, the junction kept 3 bases outside the gene matches. The CDR3 spells CASSLQGENTEAFF. The CDR3 DNA reads TGTGCCAGCAGCCTACAGGGGGAGAACACTGAAGCTTTCTTT.

V is TRBV6-5 and J is TRBJ1-2; TRBD1 aligns across 8 bases. V lost 10 bases and J lost 4; bases outside the gene matches: 11. CDR1 and CDR2 (germline): MNHEY, SVGAGI. This CDR3 region has 14 residues. CDR3 sequence: CATFNRGASYGYTF. DNA for the CDR3: TGTGCCACCTTCAACAGGGGGGCAAGCTATGGCTACACCTTC.

The V call is TRBV7-9, the J call TRBJ2-2; 7 bases are a match to TRBD2. After removal of 2 bases from V and 3 bases from J, the junction contained 6 bases not matched to a gene. CDR3 size: 16 residues. CDR1 is SEHNR and CDR2 is FQNEAQ in the germline V gene (reference sequence). CDR3 nucleotide sequence: TGTGCCAGCAGCTTAAAGACTAGCCGATACACCGGGGAGCTGTTTTTT. This encodes CASSLKTSRYTGELFF.

This clone showed up just once. This sequence joins TRBV7-2 and TRBJ2-7, with D maybe TRBD2 (6 bases). Trimming left V 1 base short and J 0 bases short, with 10 bases between. Germline assignment: CDR1 SGHTA and CDR2 FQGNSA. CDR3 length equals 15 residues. For the CDR3, the DNA is TGTGCCAGCAGCTTAGATACGGGGGACTCCTACGAGCAGTACTTC. The encoded protein is CASSLDTGDSYEQYF.

This clone came up once. The chain couples TRBV6-6 to TRBJ2-7; tentative D call: TRBD2 (5 bases). The CDR3 length is 14 residues. V dropped 1 base and J dropped 2 bases, with 9 bases sitting between them. Germline assignment: CDR1 MNHNY and CDR2 SVGAGI (reference sequence). The CDR3 DNA follows: TGTGCCAGCAGTTACTTCGGGGAGACCTACGAGCAGTACTTC. Translation: CASSYFGETYEQYF.

J is TRBJ1-1 and V is TRBV9, with a tentative D call TRBD1 (5 bases). The CDR3 contains 13 residues. With 3 bases removed from V and 6 bases from J, the gap between germline ends came to 12 bases. Germline V lookup: CDR1 SGDLS, CDR2 YYNGEE. In nucleotides, the CDR3 is TGTGCCAGCAGCGGGCGGGGGGGACCTGAAGCTTTCTTT. Its protein is CASSGRGGPEAFF.

A few counts support this clone. CDR3 in amino acids: CASSYTRGNTEAFF. DNA for the CDR3: TGTGCCAGCAGCTACACCCGGGGAAACACTGAAGCTTTCTTT. The chain combines TRBV6-1 with TRBJ1-1; D gene ambiguous. CDR1 is MNHNS, CDR2 SASEGT, per germline. Trimming stripped 6 bases from V and 2 bases from J, with 13 bases between. CDR3 length: 14 amino acids.